This T cell receptor beta chain was recorded in a study of metastatic and nonmetastatic thyroid tumors. Thyroid surgery was performed in patients who had received no treatment beforehand. In the authors' workflow: Construction of a distant-metastasis classifier for papillary thyroid cancer relied on CDR3 differences across clinicopathological groups. MiXCR re-clonotyped the PCR reads for TCRdb. None of the V and J calls come from the authors' own analysis; TCRdb made them. Here the sample spans tens of thousands of clones, roughly an eighth being singletons. Germline CDR1 is KGHSH and CDR2 is LQKENI. J lost 5 bases, V lost 1 base, and 6 bases had no gene match. The CDR3 loop spans 15 amino acids.

This chain joins TRBV18 and TRBJ2-5; 8 positions match TRBD1. This TCR came from a female donor with papillary thyroid cancer or a benign thyroid nodule (not recorded which). Some clones in this sample may be carry-over from other donors' samples. The source material was tumor tissue. The CDR3 is CASSPRNQGAETQYF. The DNA of the CDR3 is TGTGCCAGCTCACCACGTAATCAGGGGGCGGAGACCCAGTACTTC.